Given below is one T cell receptor (beta chain) in context. A much larger clonotype is one base distant, so this may be a read error. The data were obtained in a study of regulatory T cells in long-lasting Graves disease. Time point: newly diagnosed GD, antithyroid drugs for less than 3 months. Preparation of the TCR library used RNA extracted from PBMCs. Researchers made TCR beta libraries by using iRepertoire HTBI primers and running Arm-PCR on CDR3 regions. One entry per CDR3 protein results from TCRdb running MiXCR on the multiplex PCR reads. The sample consists of 500,000 or so distinct CDR3 sequences, around 16% of them appearing once. Germline V CDR1 and CDR2: DFQATT, SNEGSKA (reference sequence). The CDR3 runs 13 residues. V shed 6 bases and J shed 8 bases, with 17 bases lying between them. Another study also made use of these data, one on T cells in Graves' hyperthyroidism and ophthalmopathy.

The source material was peripheral blood mononuclear cells (PBMCs), sampled at new diagnosis, from a patient treated with antithyroid drugs. The source of this sequence is a woman between 40 and 65 years old with Graves disease. This chain links TRBV20-1 with TRBJ2-1; D gene ambiguous. CDR3 in amino acids: CSAQTAKYDEQFF. CDR3 nucleotides: TGCAGTGCCCAGACTGCTAAATACGATGAGCAGTTCTTC.